These 21 T cell receptor beta chains were all obtained from the same sample, sequenced in a study of OX40 agonist ivuxolimab in advanced cancers. The table came from immunoSEQ multiplex PCR; TCRdb's copy has only in-frame clones and leaves some out. This sample has about 20,000 clones, with approximately 83% found just once. Sequencing was performed on CD4+ or CD8+ T cells sorted from blood, taken in a trial of the OX40 agonist ivuxolimab. Receptor source: an adult with an advanced solid tumor such as melanoma, head and neck, liver or kidney cancer.

The chain carries TRBV4-1 and TRBJ2-7; 7 bases are a match to TRBD1. This CDR3 region has 14 residues. Trimming cost V 2 bases and J 3 bases; bases outside gene matches: 4. Per germline, CDR1 MGHRA and CDR2 YSYEKL. CDR3 loop: CASSQSSGGYEQYF. The CDR3 DNA follows: TGCGCCAGCAGCCAAAGTTCAGGGGGCTACGAGCAGTACTTC.

V usage is TRBV27 and J usage is TRBJ2-2; no firm D call. Germline CDR1 MNHEY, CDR2 SMNVEV (reference sequence). The CDR3 spans 13 residues. The V end was cut by 3 bases, the J end by 5 bases, with 7 bases between. The CDR3 nucleotides read TGTGCCAGCAGTTTGAGTGGGACCGGGGAGCTGTTTTTT. It encodes CASSLSGTGELFF.

This clone was detected only once. V is TRBV6-7 and J is TRBJ2-3, with 11 nucleotides matching TRBD2. TRBV6-7 is known as an ORF, though its function is uncertain. The J segment lost 3 bases and the V segment lost 4 bases, leaving 9 bases of the junction unmatched. The CDR3 extends over 17 amino acids. The CDR3 region has the DNA TGTGCCAGCAGTTTTCGTGGTAGCGGGGGGGCGACAGATACGCAGTATTTT. Translating it yields CASSFRGSGGATDTQYF.

This chain links TRBV30 with TRBJ1-1; D unclear. This CDR3 is 12 amino acids long. CDR1 and CDR2 from the germline V gene are GTSNPN and SVGIG (reference sequence). Trimming removed 3 bases from V and 7 bases from J, with 12 bases in between. The CDR3 coding sequence is TGTGCCTGGAGAAGGGCCGTCGGTGAAGCTTTCTTT. As protein: CAWRRAVGEAFF.

This sequence joins TRBV19 and TRBJ2-1; D gene ambiguous. V lost 3 bases and J 4 bases, leaving 7 bases between the germline ends. CDR1 is LNHDA and CDR2 is SQIVND in the germline V gene (reference sequence). The CDR3 consists of 13 residues. The CDR3 here is CASSIDTYNEQFF. The CDR3 DNA reads as TGTGCCAGTAGTATCGACACATACAATGAGCAGTTCTTC.

The chain recombines TRBV6-6 with TRBJ2-1; D not certain. Germline values: CDR1 MNHNY, CDR2 SVGAGI (reference sequence). The CDR3 runs to 12 residues. V shed 7 bases and J shed 1 base, with 5 bases lying between them. This CDR3 is CASTGSYNEQFF. CDR3 in DNA: TGTGCCAGCACTGGATCCTACAATGAGCAGTTCTTC.

This clone came up once. This chain links TRBV9 with TRBJ2-7; TRBD1 aligns across 7 bases. Trimming took 4 bases from V and 0 from J; bases not matched to a gene: 4. Germline CDR1 is SGDLS and CDR2 is YYNGEE. CDR3 length: 14 residues. CDR3 in DNA: TGTGCCAGCAGCCCGTGGGACAGCTCCTACGAGCAGTACTTC. Protein product: CASSPWDSSYEQYF.

The rearrangement links TRBV7-9 to TRBJ2-5; D gene uncertain. Germline values: CDR1 SEHNR, CDR2 FQNEAQ (reference sequence). This CDR3 has 12 amino acids. Trimming took 5 bases from V and 1 from J, leaving 5 bases between them. CDR3 nucleotide sequence: TGTGCCAGCAGCCCGCCCCAAGAGACCCAGTACTTC. Residues: CASSPPQETQYF. The full variable domain, completed using reference TRBV7-9 and TRBJ2-5, is DTGVSQNPRHKITKRGQNVTFRCDPISEHNRLYWYRQTLGQGPEFLTYFQNEAQLEKSRLLSDRFSAERPKGSFSTLEIQRTEQGDSAMYLCASSPPQETQYFGPGTRLLVL.

The CDR3 DNA is TGCGCCAGCAGCCAAGTACCCCGGCAGATAAGAGAAACCCAGTACTTC. The encoded protein is CASSQVPRQIRETQYF. The chain is built from TRBV4-3 and TRBJ2-5; D is unclear. There are 16 residues in the CDR3. Germline CDR1 LGHNA, CDR2 YSLEER. Trimming removed 1 base at V and 8 bases at J, with 20 bases between.

Worth noting for this clone: Additional DNA sequences in this sample encode the identical CDR3. The genes are TRBV7-6 and TRBJ2-7; D is undetermined. In germline, CDR1 is SGHVS, CDR2 FNYEAQ. This CDR3 contains 13 residues. Trimming removed 1 base at V and 3 bases at J, with 7 bases between. The DNA of the CDR3 is TGTGCCAGCAGCTTAGGCCAAGACTACGAGCAGTACTTC. It specifies CASSLGQDYEQYF.

This clone appeared a single time. V gene TRBV30 combines with J gene TRBJ1-1; D is unresolved. This CDR3 spans 13 amino acids. Per the germline V gene, CDR1 is GTSNPN and CDR2 is SVGIG (reference sequence). V lost 5 bases and J 0 bases, leaving 10 bases between the germline ends. Here the CDR3 reads CAWVRRMNTEAFF. DNA of the CDR3: TGTGCCTGGGTAAGGCGTATGAACACTGAAGCTTTCTTT.

The chain is built from TRBV11-2 and TRBJ2-7, with 7 bases that match TRBD1. CDR1 is SGHAT and CDR2 is FQNNGV in the germline V gene. V lost 4 bases, J lost 2 bases, and 5 bases stayed unmatched. The CDR3 totals 14 residues. In DNA, the CDR3 is TGTGCCAGCAGCTCGACAGGGACAGCCTACGAGCAGTACTTC. Encoded protein: CASSSTGTAYEQYF. The whole variable domain, filled in from reference TRBV11-2 and TRBJ2-7, reads EAGVAQSPRYKIIEKRQSVAFWCNPISGHATLYWYQQILGQGPKLLIQFQNNGVVDDSQLPKDRFSAERLKGVDSTLKIQPAKLEDSAVYLCASSSTGTAYEQYFGPGTRLTVT.

The V call is TRBV11-2, the J call TRBJ2-5; TRBD1 is a possible D gene (6 bases). V was cut by 5 bases and J by 2 bases, with 18 bases left in between. The CDR3 runs to 16 residues. Looked up from germline, CDR1 is SGHAT and CDR2 is FQNNGV. DNA of the CDR3: TGTGCCAGCAGCCCAAGCAGGGACACAAGACAAGAGACCCAGTACTTC. Translated, it gives CASSPSRDTRQETQYF. Full variable domain (remainder filled in from reference TRBV11-2 and TRBJ2-5): EAGVAQSPRYKIIEKRQSVAFWCNPISGHATLYWYQQILGQGPKLLIQFQNNGVVDDSQLPKDRFSAERLKGVDSTLKIQPAKLEDSAVYLCASSPSRDTRQETQYFGPGTRLLVL.

The chain employs TRBV6-1 and TRBJ2-2; no reliable D call. V dropped 8 bases and J dropped 3 bases, with 4 bases sitting between them. The germline V gene has CDR1 MNHNS and CDR2 SASEGT. The CDR3 contains 11 residues. The CDR3 sequence: CASADTGELFF. The CDR3 nucleotides are TGTGCCAGCGCCGACACCGGGGAGCTGTTTTTT.

The rearrangement joins TRBV6-6 to TRBJ1-6; no firm D call. CDR3 size: 14 residues. Germline assignment: CDR1 MNHNY and CDR2 SVGAGI (reference sequence). The germline V and J ends were trimmed by 6 bases and 10 bases, with 16 bases remaining between them. The CDR3 is CASSAAEGDSPLHF. As DNA, the CDR3 is TGTGCCAGCAGCGCGGCCGAGGGAGACTCACCCCTCCACTTT.

The chain employs TRBV28 and TRBJ1-1; TRBD1 matches at 7 bases. The V gene's germline CDR1 is MDHEN and CDR2 SYDVKM. The J segment lost 0 bases and the V segment lost 6 bases, leaving 7 bases of the junction unmatched. CDR3 length: 15 amino acids. CDR3 sequence: CASRIYRGLNTEAFF. The CDR3 coding sequence is TGTGCCAGCAGGATCTACAGGGGATTGAACACTGAAGCTTTCTTT.

Here the CDR3 DNA reads TGTGCCAGCAGTACGGACAGCTCCTACGAGCAGTACTTC. This gives the protein CASSTDSSYEQYF. This sequence joins TRBV6-5 and TRBJ2-7; perhaps TRBD1 as D (6 bases). The V gene lost 5 bases and the J gene lost 0 bases, with 8 bases spanning the gap. CDR1 is MNHEY and CDR2 is SVGAGI in the germline V gene. The CDR3 length is 13 residues.

V gene TRBV19 combines with J gene TRBJ1-2, with a possible D match to TRBD1 (5 bases). V was cut by 7 bases and J by 7 bases, with 16 bases left in between. Looked up from germline, CDR1 is LNHDA and CDR2 is SQIVND (reference sequence). The CDR3 has 13 amino acids. CDR3 nucleotide sequence: TGTGCCAGTACCCCCCACCGGGGACTTGGCTACACCTTC. Translated, it gives CASTPHRGLGYTF.

The rearrangement uses TRBV4-1 and TRBJ1-2, with a tentative D call TRBD1 (5 bases). The CDR3 runs to 14 residues. In germline, CDR1 is MGHRA, CDR2 YSYEKL. The germline V and J ends were trimmed by 1 base and 4 bases, with 10 bases remaining between them. CDR3 loop: CASSQGRTSYGYTF. The CDR3 nucleotides read TGCGCCAGCAGCCAAGGACGGACATCCTATGGCTACACCTTC.

The V and J genes are TRBV6-5 and TRBJ1-4, with TRBD1 matching 11 bases. The CDR3 is 15 amino acids. After removal of 4 bases from V and 8 bases from J, the junction contained 6 bases not matched to a gene. Germline loops: CDR1 MNHEY, CDR2 SVGAGI. This chain's CDR3 is CASSFGTGGAEKLFF. Written as DNA, the CDR3 is TGTGCCAGCAGTTTCGGGACAGGGGGAGCAGAAAAACTGTTTTTT.

Of note for this clone: One end of the junction does not line up with germline, which may come from a read error. This chain links TRBV5-4 with TRBJ2-5, with D perhaps TRBD2 (5 bases). The germline V gene has CDR1 SGHNT and CDR2 YYREEE (reference sequence). The CDR3 has 11 residues. The CDR3 DNA reads TGTGCCAGCAGCGATGGGAGTCTTTGGCACTTC. This gives the protein CASSDGSLWHF.